This T cell receptor (beta chain) was sequenced in a study of blood T cell repertoires in COVID-19. Study details: Whether acute or convalescent, the COVID-19 samples came from the United States, Italy and Spain.

Profiling relied on immunoSEQ multiplex PCR, and the TCRdb table lists in-frame clones only, not all of them. The repertoire has a few hundred thousand clones, approximately 90% of them found once; the top ten carry approximately 0.92%. This clone was seen a single time. From germline, CDR1 is SGHAT and CDR2 FQNNGV. V lost 1 base to trimming and J lost 6 bases, with 19 bases between them. The CDR3 has 17 residues. The chain has TRBV11-2 and TRBJ2-1; weak D call: TRBD1 (9 bases). Sample: peripheral blood. The clonotype originates from a man between 18 and 29 years old with COVID-19, enrolled during active disease. The chain's CDR3 is CASSLAGSGTGSNEQFF. CDR3 sequence (DNA): TGTGCCAGCAGCTTAGCCGGTAGCGGGACAGGGTCCAATGAGCAGTTCTTC.